One sample yielded the 25 T cell receptor beta chains listed below, sequenced in a study of blood T cells in healthy people across ages. A second PCR of 7 to 11 cycles used a sample-barcoded 5' primer and a J-beta primer mix. TCRdb fed the 5' RACE reads into MiXCR, producing one record per CDR3 protein. Of 1.5 million to 1.9 million distinct CDR3 sequences listed, approximately 39% are singletons. What was sequenced was blood. These receptors came from a woman aged 18-29 years in good health.

In its sample, this clonotype was seen a few times. V and J are TRBV28 and TRBJ2-1; 10 nucleotides align to TRBD2. This CDR3 comprises 15 residues. Germline V gene sequence: CDR1 MDHEN, CDR2 SYDVKM. With V trimmed by 5 bases and J by 7 bases, 8 bases remained unmatched. CDR3 region: CASSVALAGINEQFF. The CDR3 DNA follows: TGTGCCAGCAGTGTTGCACTAGCGGGAATTAATGAGCAGTTCTTC. Based on the CDR3 plus reference TRBV28 and TRBJ2-1, the full variable domain is DVKVTQSSRYLVKRTGEKVFLECVQDMDHENMFWYRQDPGLGLRLIYFSYDVKMKEKGDIPEGYSVSREKKERFSLILESASTNQTSMYLCASSVALAGINEQFFGPGTRLTVL.

This clonotype turned up a few times. The V gene is TRBV20-1, the J gene TRBJ2-3; D gene uncertain. Deletions cut 6 bases from V and 2 bases from J, with 15 bases between. The germline CDR1 and CDR2 sequences are DFQATT and SNEGSKA (reference sequence). The CDR3 is made up of 14 amino acids. CDR3 loop: CSAPPSRNTDTQYF. The DNA of the CDR3 is TGCAGTGCACCGCCTAGTCGGAACACAGATACGCAGTATTTT.

This clonotype has only a few counts. The chain joins TRBV2 to TRBJ2-3; D is unclear. The CDR3 runs to 12 residues. Germline V gives CDR1 SNHLY, CDR2 FYNNEI. CDR3 in DNA: TGTGTCAACACAGTCCTCACAGATACGCAGTATTTT. Its protein is CVNTVLTDTQYF.

The rearrangement uses TRBV28 and TRBJ1-2; D remains ambiguous. V was shortened by 8 bases and J by 4 bases, with 20 bases between the two germline ends. Germline V gene data show CDR1 as MDHEN and CDR2 as SYDVKM. CDR3 length: 15 amino acids. Here the CDR3 reads CASLIRAGVTYGYTF. DNA of the CDR3: TGTGCCAGCCTTATCCGTGCCGGGGTTACCTATGGCTACACCTTC.

The chain has TRBV5-5 and TRBJ2-5; D is perhaps TRBD1 or TRBD2 (5 bases each). There are 14 residues in the CDR3. Germline-derived CDR1 and CDR2 are SGHKS and YYEKEE (reference sequence). Trimming shortened V by 4 bases and J by 2 bases, and 12 bases separated the two germline ends. This chain's CDR3 is CASSARDGQETQYF. DNA for the CDR3: TGTGCCAGCAGCGCAAGGGACGGTCAAGAGACCCAGTACTTC.

This chain connects TRBV29-1 to TRBJ2-5, with 10 bases identical to TRBD2. The closer fit of TRBJ2-7 to the DNA end suggests the J call may be wrong. Germline V gene sequence: CDR1 SQVTM, CDR2 ANQGSEA. The CDR3 loop spans 14 amino acids. CDR3 protein: CSAKGMVAGGEQYF. CDR3 DNA: TGCAGCGCCAAGGGTATGGTAGCGGGAGGCGAGCAGTACTTC.

This clonotype was seen ten or more times. The genes are TRBV10-3 and TRBJ1-2; no firm D call. Germline assignment: CDR1 ENHRY and CDR2 SYGVKD. The CDR3 consists of 12 residues. Deletions cut 4 bases from V and 4 bases from J, with 7 bases between. Here the CDR3 reads CAISVGLYGYTF. CDR3 bases: TGTGCCATCAGTGTAGGGCTCTATGGCTACACCTTC.

The CDR3 bases are TGTGCCAGCAGCTTAGGTCGACAGCTTGAGCAGTACTTC. Translation gives CASSLGRQLEQYF. The chain employs TRBV5-4 and TRBJ2-7, with D tentatively TRBD1 (5 bases). The V gene's germline CDR1 is SGHNT and CDR2 YYREEE (reference sequence). Trimming stripped 2 bases from V and 7 bases from J, with 13 bases between. The CDR3 length is 13 residues.

CDR3 bases: TGCGCCAGCAGCCAAGGATCACAGGGTTATAATGAGCAGTTCTTC. Encoded protein: CASSQGSQGYNEQFF. This chain joins TRBV4-3 and TRBJ2-1; tentatively, D is TRBD1 (6 bases). V lost 1 base and J 7 bases, leaving 14 bases between the germline ends. CDR3 length equals 15 residues. The germline gives CDR1 LGHNA, CDR2 YSLEER.

J is TRBJ2-1 and V is TRBV6-2 or TRBV6-3; 8 bases map to TRBD2. Gene TRBJ2-7 matches the end of the DNA better, so the J call may be wrong. Germline V lookup: CDR1 MNHEY, CDR2 SVGEGT. The CDR3 extends over 18 amino acids. CDR3 DNA: TGTGCCAGCAGTTACGAGTATGTATTAGCGGGATCCTACAATGAGCAGTACTTC. It encodes CASSYEYVLAGSYNEQYF.

This clonotype appeared a few times. The chain links TRBV6-6 to TRBJ2-1, with 8 bases matching TRBD2. Germline values: CDR1 MNHNY, CDR2 SVGAGI (reference sequence). The J segment lost 12 bases and the V segment lost 4 bases, leaving 11 bases of the junction unmatched. The CDR3 covers 14 residues. The CDR3 bases are TGTGCCAGCAGTTTTCCGGGACTAGAAGGATCGCAGTTCTTC. Translating it yields CASSFPGLEGSQFF.

This clonotype was counted only a few times. V and J are TRBV4-3 and TRBJ1-6; 9 nucleotides match TRBD1. The CDR3 is 16 residues long. Germline V CDR1 and CDR2: LGHNA, YSLEER. V lost 2 bases to trimming and J lost 6 bases; unmatched junction nucleotides: 5. Here the CDR3 reads CASSQLGQGTNSPLHF. CDR3 sequence (DNA): TGCGCCAGCAGCCAACTCGGACAGGGGACTAATTCACCCCTCCACTTT.

The J gene is TRBJ2-7, the V gene TRBV24-1, with D uncertain. The CDR3 runs 16 residues. CDR1 and CDR2 from the germline V gene are KGHDR and SFDVKD. Trimming stripped 0 bases from V and 0 bases from J, with 11 bases between. CDR3 coding DNA: TGTGCCACCAGTGATTTGGAAAGGGCCCTCTCCTACGAGCAGTACTTC. It is translated as CATSDLERALSYEQYF.

This clonotype was counted a few times. This chain uses TRBV7-2 with TRBJ1-3; no clear D. This CDR3 is built from 13 residues. Trimming removed 4 bases at V and 2 bases at J, with 6 bases between. Germline loops: CDR1 SGHTA, CDR2 FQGNSA. CDR3 amino acids: CASSSLPGNTIYF. DNA for the CDR3: TGTGCCAGCAGCTCTCTCCCTGGAAACACCATATATTTT.

This clonotype has just a few counts. The V gene is TRBV28, the J gene TRBJ1-1; weak D call: TRBD1 (6 bases). The V end lost 8 bases, the J end lost 0 bases, and 16 bases lay between the germline ends. The CDR3 sequence is 15 residues long. Germline CDR1 reads MDHEN; CDR2 reads SYDVKM. This CDR3 is CASDEPGHLNTEAFF. CDR3 DNA: TGTGCCAGCGACGAACCGGGACACCTGAACACTGAAGCTTTCTTT.

The table lists this clonotype with a few counts. The CDR3 sequence: CASSVEGRDTQYF. The CDR3 DNA reads as TGTGCCAGCAGCGTAGAAGGGAGAGATACGCAGTATTTT. The chain combines TRBV9 with TRBJ2-3; the D gene is possibly TRBD2 (5 bases). The CDR3 runs to 13 residues. V was clipped by 0 bases and J by 5 bases, with 7 bases between them. The germline gives CDR1 SGDLS, CDR2 YYNGEE.

This clonotype appeared a single time. This chain links TRBV2 with TRBJ2-1; the D is unclear. Germline assignment: CDR1 SNHLY and CDR2 FYNNEI. V lost 4 bases, J lost 0 bases, and 10 bases lay in between. The CDR3 is 15 residues long. The CDR3 spells CASSVDQSSYNEQFF. The CDR3 DNA is TGTGCCAGCAGTGTTGACCAGAGCTCCTACAATGAGCAGTTCTTC.

This clonotype appeared a single time. V usage is TRBV7-8 and J usage is TRBJ1-1; D call uncertain. With 1 base removed from V and 4 bases from J, the gap between germline ends came to 19 bases. Per the germline V gene, CDR1 is SGHVS and CDR2 is FQNEAQ. This CDR3 has 17 amino acids. DNA for the CDR3: TGTGCCAGCAGCTTAGAGAGCTTATCCGGCCCGAGCACTGAAGCTTTCTTT. Protein product: CASSLESLSGPSTEAFF.

The rearrangement joins TRBV20-1 to TRBJ2-5, with TRBD2 as a possible D gene (5 bases). The CDR3 loop spans 16 amino acids. V shed 1 base and J shed 11 bases, with 26 bases lying between them. The germline V gene encodes CDR1 DFQATT and CDR2 SNEGSKA (reference sequence). Here the CDR3 reads CSARGSRSGGYNEQYF. CDR3 DNA sequence: TGCAGTGCTAGAGGTTCACGGAGCGGCGGGTACAATGAGCAGTACTTC.

V usage is TRBV5-1 and J usage is TRBJ1-1; D not certain. The CDR3 is 17 amino acids. Trimming shortened V by 0 bases and J by 0 bases, and 15 bases separated the two germline ends. Germline V CDR1 and CDR2: SGHRS, YFSETQ. CDR3 sequence: CASSLEVSAAMNTEAFF. For the CDR3, the DNA is TGCGCCAGCAGCTTGGAAGTATCGGCAGCCATGAACACTGAAGCTTTCTTT.

The rearrangement links TRBV4-2 to TRBJ2-3, with D possibly TRBD2 on 6 matching bases. This CDR3 has 18 residues. Germline V gene sequence: CDR1 LGHNA, CDR2 YNFKEQ. Trimming left V 1 base short and J 2 bases short, with 19 bases between. The CDR3 loop reads CASSQGLSGAGVTDTQYF. CDR3 DNA sequence: TGTGCCAGCAGCCAAGGCCTCTCGGGAGCGGGTGTCACAGATACGCAGTATTTT.

A few counts support this clonotype. This chain uses TRBV3-1 with TRBJ2-1; D is undetermined. V lost 6 bases, J lost 2 bases, and 17 bases lay in between. The CDR3 sequence is 16 residues long. CDR1 is LGHDT, CDR2 YNNKEL, per germline (reference sequence). The DNA of the CDR3 is TGTGCCAGCAGTCCCGCCGCAGGTCTCACCTACAATGAGCAGTTCTTC. Residues: CASSPAAGLTYNEQFF.

The V call is TRBV2, the J call TRBJ1-1, with 8 bases aligning to TRBD1. V lost 10 bases, J lost 1 base, and 8 bases stayed unmatched. This CDR3 has 14 residues. Germline assignment: CDR1 SNHLY and CDR2 FYNNEI. CDR3 DNA sequence: TGTGCCACCACCCAGGACAGGGCGAACACTGAAGCTTTCTTT. Protein sequence: CATTQDRANTEAFF.

The chain couples TRBV6-5 to TRBJ1-4; TRBD1 might be the D (6 bases). Germline V gene data show CDR1 as MNHEY and CDR2 as SVGAGI. Between the trimmed V and J ends, which lost 4 bases and 0 bases, there was a span of 9 bases. The CDR3 sequence is 15 residues long. The chain's CDR3 is CASSSGDPTNEKLFF. The CDR3, as DNA: TGTGCCAGCAGTTCAGGGGATCCAACTAATGAAAAACTGTTTTTT.

The chain couples TRBV27 to TRBJ2-7; D may be TRBD2 (6 bases). Trimming shortened V by 1 base and J by 7 bases, and 20 bases separated the two germline ends. The CDR3 has 16 amino acids. The germline V gene encodes CDR1 MNHEY and CDR2 SMNVEV (reference sequence). As DNA, the CDR3 is TGTGCCAGCAGTTTATTAGGCCCGGGAGCATCGGGGGAGCAGTACTTC. This gives the protein CASSLLGPGASGEQYF.